This T cell receptor (beta chain) stems from a study of CD8+ T cells in alopecia areata (dated by TCRdb to between 2017 and 2018). Some background on the complete study: The treated patients, all with moderate-to-severe alopecia areata, were enrolled in an open-label pilot trial of oral tofacitinib given at 5 to 10 mg twice daily. Biopsies were taken from tofacitinib-treated patients at baseline and at 4 and 24 weeks of treatment, and a later scalp biopsy was taken in several of the tofacitinib-treated patients. Scalp tissue and sorted CD4+ and CD8+ peripheral blood T cells from patchy and totalis/universalis alopecia areata patients and from healthy controls were covered by human TCRbeta sequencing. The study used high-throughput TCRbeta sequencing to examine T cell clonal expansion in alopecia areata, in both the C3H/HeJ mouse model and human patients. Scalp clonality was compared among normal scalp (n=4), patchy alopecia areata scalp (n=8), and alopecia totalis/universalis scalp (n=8). Disease severity in treated patients was measured with the SALT score, which quantifies the percentage of affected scalp surface area. TCRbeta CDR3 regions were amplified by immunoSEQ multiplex PCR using 35 Vbeta forward and 13 Jbeta reverse primers. RNA was obtained with the PAXgene miRNA kit for fixed scalp, the miRNeasy kit for PBMCs, and the RNeasy kit for mouse skin. Patients stayed on tofacitinib for 6 to 18 months and then had 6 months of follow-up off drug so that delayed response and recurrence could be assessed. On the study overall, not on this receptor specifically: Tofacitinib significantly decreased scalp clonality and the number of expanded CD8+ clones among the top 100 scalp clones. During tofacitinib treatment, many expanded lesional clones remained in scalp and blood, and this persistence may partly explain relapse after treatment is stopped. Unlike mouse skin, where gammadelta T cells dominate, normal human skin contains resident alphabeta T cells that get sequenced too, which complicates analysis of the scalp TCR repertoire. Compared with normal scalp, lesional scalp, particularly in alopecia totalis/universalis, had higher clonality and more expanded CD8+ clones, which suggests antigenic drive. Compared with mice, TCR sequences shared between patients were less clear, possibly partly because of HLA diversity across the patient population. The treated cohort was small, with a single nonresponder, so links between baseline CD8+ expansion and response need larger studies.

Details on this clone: It has no known antigen specificity. There are no base qualities to consult, and no much larger clone falls within one base.

The sample's time point label, decoded: about 4 weeks on oral tofacitinib. Read against the paper, the sample's treatment or condition label means: oral pan-JAK inhibitor, 5-10 mg twice daily. Peripheral blood and lesional scalp punch biopsies were obtained from patients with alopecia areata. PBMCs were isolated by density centrifugation and stained for CD3, CD4 and CD8, after which CD4+ and CD8+ T cells were sorted on a FACSAria. CDR1 and CDR2 are drawn from the germline V gene: SGHRS, YFSETQ. The CDR3 runs 11 residues from the cysteine to the phenylalanine. Of the read, only the CDR3 DNA is kept; its 33 bases are in frame from base 1. V loses 5 bases, J loses 5 bases, and the germline ends lie 8 bases apart. To prepare the library, the immunoSEQ multiplex PCR assay was applied. RNA was extracted from all samples and reverse transcribed into cDNA, which served as template for TCR sequencing. First-strand cDNA was synthesized with SuperScript III using a 2:1 mix of oligo-dT and random hexamers. A synthetic immune receptor repertoire was used to assess amplification bias, and residual bias was removed computationally. The original pipeline was this. Raw reads were preprocessed to remove errors, and CDR3 was defined by IMGT conventions from the conserved cysteine to phenylalanine. To get clonality, Shannon entropy was normalized by log2 of the number of productive unique TCRs and the result was subtracted from 1. CD4 or CD8 identity of scalp clones was inferred by cross-referencing scalp TCRbeta sequences with sorted blood CD4 and CD8 repertoires. TCRdb's version of the immuneACCESS table is confined to in-frame rearrangements and falls short of the full clone set. An unresolved V gene accounts for under half of the shortfall where checked; the remainder is of unknown origin. D and trimming come from the DNA, and the V and J calls and clone size come from that table. The sample table lists about 190,000 clones, about three fifths of them with a count of one. Together, the top ten hold roughly 0.7% of the sample.

In this chain, TRBV5-1 is recombined with TRBJ2-7; no D segment can be confidently identified. The specimen comprised CD4+ T cells sorted from blood, sampled at week 4, from a patient treated with tofacitinib. This sequence was found in a human donor with alopecia areata. The CDR3 protein: CASSLDHEQYF. Here is the DNA: TGCGCCAGCAGTCTGGACCACGAGCAGTACTTC.